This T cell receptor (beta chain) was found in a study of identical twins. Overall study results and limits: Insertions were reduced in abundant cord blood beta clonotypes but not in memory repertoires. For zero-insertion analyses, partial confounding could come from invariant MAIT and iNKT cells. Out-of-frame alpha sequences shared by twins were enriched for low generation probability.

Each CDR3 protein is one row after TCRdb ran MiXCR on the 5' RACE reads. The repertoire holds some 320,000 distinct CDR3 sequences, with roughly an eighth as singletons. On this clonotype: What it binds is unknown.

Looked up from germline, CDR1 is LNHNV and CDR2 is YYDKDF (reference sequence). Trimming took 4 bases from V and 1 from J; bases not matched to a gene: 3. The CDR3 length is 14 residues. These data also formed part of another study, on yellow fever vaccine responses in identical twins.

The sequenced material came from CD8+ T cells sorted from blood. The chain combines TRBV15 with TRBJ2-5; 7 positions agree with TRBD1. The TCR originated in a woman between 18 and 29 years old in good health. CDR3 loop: CATSTDRAQETQYF. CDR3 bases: TGTGCCACCAGCACCGACAGGGCCCAAGAGACCCAGTACTTC.